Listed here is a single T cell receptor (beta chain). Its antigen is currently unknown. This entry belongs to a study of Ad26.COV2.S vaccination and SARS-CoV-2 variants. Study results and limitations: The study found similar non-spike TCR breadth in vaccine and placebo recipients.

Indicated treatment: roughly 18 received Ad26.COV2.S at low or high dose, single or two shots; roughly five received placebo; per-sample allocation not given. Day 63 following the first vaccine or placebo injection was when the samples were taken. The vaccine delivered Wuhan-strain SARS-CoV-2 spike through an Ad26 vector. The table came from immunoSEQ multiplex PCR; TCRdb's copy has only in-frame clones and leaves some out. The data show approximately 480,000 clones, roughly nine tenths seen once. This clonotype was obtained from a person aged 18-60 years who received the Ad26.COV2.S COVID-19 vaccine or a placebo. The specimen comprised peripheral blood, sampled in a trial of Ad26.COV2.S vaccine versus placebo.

CDR3 sequence (DNA): TGTGCCAGCAGCTTAGTAGTGGGACCCCAAGAGACCCAGTACTTC. Amino acids: CASSLVVGPQETQYF. This sequence joins TRBV11-2 and TRBJ2-5, with D perhaps being TRBD1 or TRBD2 (5 bases each). The V gene lost 1 base and the J gene lost 1 base, with 10 bases spanning the gap. This CDR3 has 15 residues. The germline CDR1 and CDR2 sequences are SGHAT and FQNNGV.